This entry lists 13 T cell receptor beta chains sequenced from one sample in a study of cytomegalovirus exposure and HLA in healthy donors. In the PCR, 60 Vbeta and 13 Jbeta primers were used. Data came from immunoSEQ multiplex PCR; TCRdb stores just in-frame clones and leaves some out. Among 150,000 or so clones listed, more than 60% were seen once. Specimen: PBMCs. The receptors were sampled from a human donor in good health.

With respect to this clone: The junction shows a germline mismatch at one end, possibly a read error. This chain uses TRBV4-3 with TRBJ2-5; 9 nucleotides agree with TRBD2. CDR3 length: 15 residues. The germline gives CDR1 LGHNA, CDR2 YSLEER. This CDR3 reads CAGSPQTSGRETQYF. DNA for the CDR3: TGCGCCGGCAGCCCCCAGACTAGCGGCCGGGAGACCCAGTACTTC.

The CDR3 nucleotides read TGCGCCAGCAGCCAAGAGTACTCAGGGGATCCTCAGCCCCAGCATTTT. Its translation: CASSQEYSGDPQPQHF. The chain couples TRBV4-1 to TRBJ1-5; TRBD1 is a possible D gene (6 bases). Trimming took 0 bases from V and 6 from J, leaving 15 bases between them. Germline lookup yields CDR1 MGHRA and CDR2 YSYEKL. This CDR3 has 16 residues.

A single count supports this clone. The CDR3 nucleotides are TGTGCCACCAGCAGAGAAATGTCAGGTGCCTCCTACGAGCAGTACTTC. Translating gives CATSREMSGASYEQYF. The chain employs TRBV15 and TRBJ2-7; D is unclear. V was cut by 0 bases and J by 0 bases, with 12 bases left in between. This CDR3 has 16 amino acids. Looked up from germline, CDR1 is LNHNV and CDR2 is YYDKDF (reference sequence).

This clone was counted a single time. The DNA for the CDR3 is TGTGCCAGCACCAGGGACAGCCCAGTTACTGAAGCTTTCTTT. It specifies CASTRDSPVTEAFF. V is TRBV2 and J is TRBJ1-1; 7 bases map to TRBD1. The length of the CDR3 is 14 residues. V lost 7 bases to trimming and J lost 5 bases; unmatched junction nucleotides: 10. Germline V CDR1 and CDR2: SNHLY, FYNNEI.

This clone was recorded only once. The genes are TRBV5-1 and TRBJ2-5, with 7 bases lining up with TRBD2. Per the germline V gene, CDR1 is SGHRS and CDR2 is YFSETQ. The CDR3 sequence is 15 residues long. V trimming: 4 bases; J trimming: 4 bases; junction bases outside the gene matches: 10. The CDR3 DNA reads as TGCGCCAGCAGCAACCGGGCCTCGGGGGGAGAGACCCAGTACTTC. This gives the protein CASSNRASGGETQYF.

This clone was counted a few times. The CDR3 nucleotides are TGTGCCAGCAGCCGGACTAGCGGAGCCTACGAGCAGTACTTC. Its translation: CASSRTSGAYEQYF. This chain joins TRBV4-2 and TRBJ2-7, with 10 positions matching TRBD2. CDR3 length equals 14 residues. Losses at the gene ends were 4 bases for V and 2 bases for J; bases not matched to a gene: 2. Looked up from germline, CDR1 is LGHNA and CDR2 is YNFKEQ.

The chain couples TRBV5-1 to TRBJ1-1; TRBD1 matches at 8 bases. This CDR3 comprises 14 residues. Germline CDR1 reads SGHRS; CDR2 reads YFSETQ. V gave up 0 bases and J gave up 12 bases; unmatched junction bases: 10. The CDR3 sequence: CASSLDQSDRGTFF. The CDR3 nucleotides are TGCGCCAGCAGCTTGGATCAGTCCGACAGGGGAACTTTCTTT.

The chain employs TRBV6-5 and TRBJ2-1, with TRBD2 identical over 10 bases. The germline V gene has CDR1 MNHEY and CDR2 SVGAGI. Trimming removed 6 bases from V and 10 bases from J; junction bases left unmatched: 12. CDR3 length: 15 amino acids. CDR3 in amino acids: CASRTLAGAKEEQFF. The CDR3 nucleotides read TGTGCCAGCAGAACCCTAGCGGGGGCTAAGGAGGAGCAGTTCTTC.

For the CDR3, the DNA is TGTGCCAGCAGGACAGGGGGGGCAGATACGCAGTATTTT. This encodes CASRTGGADTQYF. The chain has TRBV27 and TRBJ2-3; 9 bases line up with TRBD1. Germline CDR1 and CDR2: MNHEY and SMNVEV (reference sequence). With 6 bases clipped from V and 4 bases from J, the junction kept 2 bases outside the gene matches. The CDR3 length is 13 residues.

This clone turned up a few times. J is TRBJ2-3 and V is TRBV30; perhaps TRBD2 as D (6 bases). This CDR3 has 14 amino acids. The V gene lost 4 bases and the J gene lost 5 bases, with 16 bases spanning the gap. Germline lookup yields CDR1 GTSNPN and CDR2 SVGIG (reference sequence). CDR3: CAWMGGFVGDTQYF. CDR3 nucleotides: TGTGCCTGGATGGGGGGATTTGTGGGAGATACGCAGTATTTT.

The chain is built from TRBV7-6 and TRBJ2-1; 11 nucleotides line up with TRBD2. Germline CDR1 reads SGHVS; CDR2 reads FNYEAQ. After removal of 4 bases from V and 4 bases from J, the junction contained 6 bases not matched to a gene. This CDR3 has 16 amino acids. CDR3 sequence (DNA): TGTGCCAGCAGCTCGGGGAGACTAGCGGGGTACAATGAGCAGTTCTTC. Its translation is CASSSGRLAGYNEQFF.

The chain employs TRBV6-1 and TRBJ2-7; perhaps TRBD2 as D (6 bases). Germline CDR1 is MNHNS and CDR2 is SASEGT. The CDR3 sequence is 15 residues long. V was pared by 2 bases and J by 0 bases, with 11 bases between. The CDR3 protein is CASSESGVSSYEQYF. CDR3 bases: TGTGCCAGCAGTGAATCGGGGGTGAGCTCCTACGAGCAGTACTTC.

V and J are TRBV5-6 and TRBJ1-4; no firm D call. Germline lookup yields CDR1 SGHDT and CDR2 YYEEEE. The CDR3 loop spans 14 amino acids. The V end lost 0 bases, the J end lost 8 bases, and 11 bases lay between the germline ends. CDR3: CASSLVHLREKLFF. In nucleotides, the CDR3 is TGTGCCAGCAGCTTGGTTCATCTGAGGGAAAAACTGTTTTTT.